Listed here is a single T cell receptor (beta chain). The antigen remains unidentified. This sample is part of a study of cytomegalovirus exposure and HLA in healthy donors. Study results and caveats: Most TCR sequences were uncommon, yet certain public TCRs appeared in many donors.

The PCR was carried out with 60 Vbeta primers and 13 Jbeta primers. Repertoires were generated with immunoSEQ multiplex PCR, while TCRdb's copy carries only in-frame clones and drops some. The sample includes more than 150,000 clones, roughly 79% of them seen just once. V lost 7 bases, J lost 5 bases, and 12 bases stayed unmatched. Germline V gene data show CDR1 as MGHDK and CDR2 as SYGVNS. The CDR3 is 15 residues long. The source is a man between 35 and 55 years old in good health and CMV-seronegative. This sequence joins TRBV25-1 and TRBJ1-1; TRBD1 agrees at 8 bases. The sequenced sample was PBMCs. CDR3: CASTPAGGMGTEAFF. In DNA, the CDR3 is TGTGCCAGCACCCCGGCAGGGGGCATGGGGACTGAAGCTTTCTTT.